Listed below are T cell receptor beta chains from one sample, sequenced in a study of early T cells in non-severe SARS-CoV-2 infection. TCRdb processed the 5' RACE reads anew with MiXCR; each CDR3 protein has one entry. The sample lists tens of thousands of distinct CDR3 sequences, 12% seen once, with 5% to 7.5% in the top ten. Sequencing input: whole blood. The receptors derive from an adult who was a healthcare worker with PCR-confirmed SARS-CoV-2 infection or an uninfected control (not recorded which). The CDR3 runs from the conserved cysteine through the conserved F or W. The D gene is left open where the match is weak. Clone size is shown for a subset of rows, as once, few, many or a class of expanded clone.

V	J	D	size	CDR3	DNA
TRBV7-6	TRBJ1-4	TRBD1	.	CASSFQTGGNEKLFF	TGTGCCAGCAGCTTTCAGACAGGGGGGAATGAAAAACTGTTTTTT
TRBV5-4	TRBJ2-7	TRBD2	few	CASSPGGGRADEQYF	TGTGCCAGCAGCCCGGGTGGCGGGAGGGCCGACGAGCAGTACTTC
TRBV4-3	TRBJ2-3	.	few	CASSQDRAARTDTQYF	TGCGCCAGCAGCCAAGATCGGGCAGCCCGCACAGATACGCAGTATTTT
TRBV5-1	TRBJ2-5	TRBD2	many	CASSVLGLQETQYF	TGCGCCAGCAGTGTTTTGGGACTACAAGAGACCCAGTACTTC
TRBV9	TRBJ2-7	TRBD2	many	CASSVGLAADHEQYF	TGTGCCAGCAGCGTAGGTCTAGCGGCGGACCACGAGCAGTACTTC
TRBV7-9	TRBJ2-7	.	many	CASSLSSYEQYF	TGTGCCAGCAGCTTGAGCTCCTACGAGCAGTACTTC
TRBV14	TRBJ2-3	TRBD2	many	CASSEGTSGRRAQYF	TGTGCCAGCAGCGAAGGGACTAGCGGGAGAAGGGCGCAGTATTTT
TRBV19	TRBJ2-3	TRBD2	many	CASSISRLAGGGDTQYF	TGTGCCAGTAGTATATCCCGACTAGCGGGGGGAGGAGATACGCAGTATTTT
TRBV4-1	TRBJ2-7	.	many	CASSQDGLTGYEQYF	TGCGCCAGCAGCCAAGACGGTCTAACCGGCTACGAGCAGTACTTC
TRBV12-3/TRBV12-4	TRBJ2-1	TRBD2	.	CASRKRDYNEQFF	TGTGCCAGCAGGAAGCGGGACTACAATGAGCAGTTCTTC
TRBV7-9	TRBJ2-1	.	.	CASSSPVRGRVHNEQFF	TGTGCCAGCAGCTCCCCGGTTAGGGGGAGGGTCCACAATGAGCAGTTCTTC
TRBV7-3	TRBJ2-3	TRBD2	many	CASSVGTSGRKTQYF	TGTGCCAGCAGCGTCGGGACTAGCGGGAGAAAGACGCAGTATTTT
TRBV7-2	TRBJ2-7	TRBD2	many	CASSPGSGRAGSYEQYF	TGTGCCAGCAGCCCGGGAAGCGGGAGGGCCGGTTCCTACGAGCAGTACTTC
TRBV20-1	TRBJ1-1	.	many	CSARDTNTEAFF	TGCAGTGCTCGAGACACGAACACTGAAGCTTTCTTT
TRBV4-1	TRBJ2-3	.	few	CASSQRSGPADTQYF	TGCGCCAGCAGCCAACGATCTGGGCCAGCAGATACGCAGTATTTT
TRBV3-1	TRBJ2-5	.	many	CASSQDPVTQYF	TGTGCCAGCAGCCAAGATCCCGTGACCCAGTACTTC
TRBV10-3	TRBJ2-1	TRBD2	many	CAIKGLAGVWSNEQFF	TGTGCCATCAAGGGGCTAGCGGGAGTCTGGAGCAATGAGCAGTTCTTC
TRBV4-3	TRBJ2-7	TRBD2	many	CASSQDDTSGGKKYF	TGCGCCAGCAGCCAAGATGATACTAGCGGGGGTAAGAAGTACTTC
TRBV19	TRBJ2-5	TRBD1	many	CASSASGTEGTQYF	TGTGCCAGTAGTGCCTCCGGGACAGAAGGGACCCAGTACTTC
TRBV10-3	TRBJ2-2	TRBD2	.	CAISAGLAGGTNTGELFF	TGTGCCATCAGTGCGGGACTAGCGGGGGGGACGAACACCGGGGAGCTGTTTTTT
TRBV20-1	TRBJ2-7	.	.	CSAGDPGLFSYEQYF	TGCAGTGCTGGCGACCCGGGACTCTTCTCCTACGAGCAGTACTTC
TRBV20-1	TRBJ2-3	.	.	CSARTDTDTQYF	TGCAGTGCTCGGACAGACACAGATACGCAGTATTTT
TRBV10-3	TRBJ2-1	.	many	CAISERYEGFKFF	TGTGCCATCAGTGAGCGATATGAGGGGTTCAAGTTCTTC
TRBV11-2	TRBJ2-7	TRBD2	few	CASSQVTRGAGEQYF	TGTGCCAGCAGCCAAGTAACGCGGGGGGCCGGGGAGCAGTACTTC